A selection of T cell receptor beta chains follows, all from one sample in a study of CD8 T cells in Susac syndrome. Each CDR3 protein gets one entry after TCRdb re-called the immunoSEQ multiplex PCR reads with MiXCR. The sample yields about 400,000 distinct CDR3 sequences, approximately 89% seen once. Source material: CD8+ T cells from PBMCs. These TCRs come from a human donor with multiple sclerosis. The CDR3 runs from the conserved cysteine through the conserved F or W. The D gene is left open where the match is weak. Clone size is shown for a subset of rows, as once, few, many or a class of expanded clone.

J gene: TRBJ1-1; clone size: -; D gene: -; CDR3 length: 14; V gene: TRBV12-3/TRBV12-4; CDR3 DNA: TGTGCCAGCAGTTTAGCAGGGTATCGAACTGAAGCTTTCTTT; CDR3 protein: CASSLAGYRTEAFF
J gene: TRBJ1-5; clone size: -; D gene: -; CDR3 length: 14; V gene: TRBV7-9; CDR3 DNA: TGTGCCAGCAGCTTAACTAACGGCAATCAGCCCCAGCATTTT; CDR3 protein: CASSLTNGNQPQHF
J gene: TRBJ1-3; clone size: -; D gene: TRBD1; CDR3 length: 18; V gene: TRBV13; CDR3 DNA: TGTGCCAGCAGCACAGACGGTTGGGGTAGGACAGGGGCGGACACCATATATTTT; CDR3 protein: CASSTDGWGRTGADTIYF
J gene: TRBJ2-4; clone size: -; D gene: TRBD2; CDR3 length: 15; V gene: TRBV6-1; CDR3 DNA: TGTGCCAGCAGTGAATGGGGGACTAGCGGGTATATTCAGTACTTC; CDR3 protein: CASSEWGTSGYIQYF
J gene: TRBJ1-5; clone size: -; D gene: TRBD1; CDR3 length: 17; V gene: TRBV5-8; CDR3 DNA: TGTGCCAGCAGCCCCAACCCGGGACAGGGAACGGCTCAGCCCCAGCATTTT; CDR3 protein: CASSPNPGQGTAQPQHF
J gene: TRBJ2-3; clone size: -; D gene: TRBD2; CDR3 length: 15; V gene: TRBV4-2; CDR3 DNA: TGTGCCAGCAGCCCACTAGCGGGGGGAGGAGATACGCAGTATTTT; CDR3 protein: CASSPLAGGGDTQYF
J gene: TRBJ1-4; clone size: -; D gene: -; CDR3 length: 13; V gene: TRBV30; CDR3 DNA: TGTGCCTGGAGTCGACAGACTAATGAAAAACTGTTTTTT; CDR3 protein: CAWSRQTNEKLFF
J gene: TRBJ1-1; clone size: -; D gene: -; CDR3 length: 11; V gene: TRBV29-1; CDR3 DNA: TGCAGCGGCTCTTGGGGGCCGGAAGCTTTCTTT; CDR3 protein: CSGSWGPEAFF
J gene: TRBJ1-5; clone size: -; D gene: -; CDR3 length: 12; V gene: TRBV6-1; CDR3 DNA: TGTGCCAGCAGAGACGACAGGTCACCCCAGCATTTT; CDR3 protein: CASRDDRSPQHF
J gene: TRBJ1-3; clone size: -; D gene: -; CDR3 length: 11; V gene: TRBV19; CDR3 DNA: TGTGCCAGCAGGGGTGGAAACACCATATATTTT; CDR3 protein: CASRGGNTIYF
J gene: TRBJ1-1; clone size: -; D gene: TRBD1; CDR3 length: 14; V gene: TRBV30; CDR3 DNA: TGTGCCTGGAGACAAACAGGGGTTTGGGCTGAAGCTTTCTTT; CDR3 protein: CAWRQTGVWAEAFF
J gene: TRBJ2-1; clone size: -; D gene: -; CDR3 length: 13; V gene: TRBV29-1; CDR3 DNA: TGCAGCGTTGACGAGGATGCATACAATGAGCAGTTCTTC; CDR3 protein: CSVDEDAYNEQFF
J gene: TRBJ2-2; clone size: -; D gene: TRBD1; CDR3 length: 13; V gene: TRBV27; CDR3 DNA: TGTGCCACTCGACAGGGGGTCACCGGGGAGCTGTTTTTT; CDR3 protein: CATRQGVTGELFF
J gene: TRBJ1-1; clone size: -; D gene: -; CDR3 length: 15; V gene: TRBV5-4; CDR3 DNA: TGTGCCAGCAGAAAATCCGGGACATCGAACACTGAAGCTTTCTTT; CDR3 protein: CASRKSGTSNTEAFF
J gene: TRBJ1-2; clone size: once; D gene: -; CDR3 length: 15; V gene: TRBV14; CDR3 DNA: TGTGCCAGCAGCCAAGTGGGGGCCTCGTGGAATGGCTACACCTTC; CDR3 protein: CASSQVGASWNGYTF
J gene: TRBJ2-7; clone size: few; D gene: TRBD1; CDR3 length: 14; V gene: TRBV29-1; CDR3 DNA: TGCAGCGTTTCGGCCGGGACAGGGATAGACGAGCAGTACTTC; CDR3 protein: CSVSAGTGIDEQYF
J gene: TRBJ2-5; clone size: -; D gene: TRBD2; CDR3 length: 14; V gene: TRBV5-1; CDR3 DNA: TGCGCCAGCAGCCGGCGGGAGGACCAAGAGACCCAGTACTTC; CDR3 protein: CASSRREDQETQYF
J gene: TRBJ2-5; clone size: -; D gene: -; CDR3 length: 11; V gene: TRBV27; CDR3 DNA: TGTGCCAGCGGACCTCAAGAGACCCAGTACTTC; CDR3 protein: CASGPQETQYF
J gene: TRBJ2-3; clone size: -; D gene: TRBD1; CDR3 length: 16; V gene: TRBV6-1; CDR3 DNA: TGTGCCAGCAGTCCCTATGGGGGACAGGGAATGGATACGCAGTATTTT; CDR3 protein: CASSPYGGQGMDTQYF
J gene: TRBJ1-1; clone size: few; D gene: -; CDR3 length: 15; V gene: TRBV5-1; CDR3 DNA: TGCGCCAGCAGCGGAGTCGACAGTGGGTGGACTGAAGCTTTCTTT; CDR3 protein: CASSGVDSGWTEAFF
J gene: TRBJ2-7; clone size: -; D gene: TRBD2; CDR3 length: 14; V gene: TRBV5-4; CDR3 DNA: TGTGCCAGCAGCTTGACTAGCGGGAGTATCGAGCAGTACTTC; CDR3 protein: CASSLTSGSIEQYF
J gene: TRBJ2-5; clone size: -; D gene: -; CDR3 length: 14; V gene: TRBV5-5; CDR3 DNA: TGTGCCAGCAGCCGTCTGCAGGCCGAAGAGACCCAGTACTTC; CDR3 protein: CASSRLQAEETQYF
J gene: TRBJ1-5; clone size: -; D gene: TRBD1; CDR3 length: 13; V gene: TRBV20-1; CDR3 DNA: TGCAGTGCGGGGACAGGGGGCAATCAGCCCCAGCATTTT; CDR3 protein: CSAGTGGNQPQHF
J gene: TRBJ1-2; clone size: -; D gene: -; CDR3 length: 12; V gene: TRBV2; CDR3 DNA: TGTGCCAGCAGGGCAGGGTTGGGTGGCTACACCTTC; CDR3 protein: CASRAGLGGYTF
J gene: TRBJ1-1; clone size: -; D gene: -; CDR3 length: 11; V gene: TRBV2; CDR3 DNA: TGTGCCAGCCCCCTCAGCACTGAAGCTTTCTTT; CDR3 protein: CASPLSTEAFF
J gene: TRBJ1-5; clone size: few; D gene: -; CDR3 length: 13; V gene: TRBV6-6; CDR3 DNA: TGTGCCAGCAGTCCGCAGGGCGACCAGCCCCAGCATTTT; CDR3 protein: CASSPQGDQPQHF
J gene: TRBJ2-7; clone size: -; D gene: -; CDR3 length: 14; V gene: TRBV7-9; CDR3 DNA: TGTGCCAGCAGCTTAAGCAGGTTCGACTACGAGCAGTACTTC; CDR3 protein: CASSLSRFDYEQYF
J gene: TRBJ2-4; clone size: few; D gene: -; CDR3 length: 13; V gene: TRBV6-2/TRBV6-3; CDR3 DNA: TGTGCCAGCAGTTACTCCCCGCAGGACATTCAGTACTTC; CDR3 protein: CASSYSPQDIQYF
J gene: TRBJ1-4; clone size: -; D gene: TRBD1; CDR3 length: 19; V gene: TRBV2; CDR3 DNA: TGTGCCAGCAGTGATATTAAGGAGGACAGGGGTATCGTCAATGAAAAACTGTTTTTT; CDR3 protein: CASSDIKEDRGIVNEKLFF
J gene: TRBJ2-5; clone size: -; D gene: -; CDR3 length: 15; V gene: TRBV7-3; CDR3 DNA: TGTGCCAGCAGCTTAACAGCGGCGAGTAGGGAGACCCAGTACTTC; CDR3 protein: CASSLTAASRETQYF
J gene: TRBJ1-2; clone size: -; D gene: -; CDR3 length: 13; V gene: TRBV6-5; CDR3 DNA: TGTGCCAGTTCTCAGGGGTTTACCTATGGCTACACCTTC; CDR3 protein: CASSQGFTYGYTF
J gene: TRBJ1-2; clone size: -; D gene: -; CDR3 length: 11; V gene: TRBV2; CDR3 DNA: TGTGCCAGTCAGGGGAACTATGGCTACACCTTC; CDR3 protein: CASQGNYGYTF
J gene: TRBJ2-5; clone size: -; D gene: -; CDR3 length: 12; V gene: TRBV29-1; CDR3 DNA: TGCAGCGTTGAAAGGGAGGAAGAGACCCAGTACTTC; CDR3 protein: CSVEREEETQYF
J gene: TRBJ2-7; clone size: -; D gene: -; CDR3 length: 16; V gene: TRBV27; CDR3 DNA: TGTGCCAGCAGTTTGGGGGTAGGGGGAAGGGGGTACGAGCAGTACTTC; CDR3 protein: CASSLGVGGRGYEQYF
J gene: TRBJ1-2; clone size: once; D gene: -; CDR3 length: 13; V gene: TRBV6-2/TRBV6-3; CDR3 DNA: TGTGCCACCGAAAATGGGGCTAACGATGGCTACACCTTC; CDR3 protein: CATENGANDGYTF
J gene: TRBJ2-7; clone size: few; D gene: -; CDR3 length: 14; V gene: TRBV7-7; CDR3 DNA: TGTGCCAGCAGCTTAGAGGAGGGGCTCTACGAGCAGTACTTC; CDR3 protein: CASSLEEGLYEQYF
J gene: TRBJ2-7; clone size: -; D gene: -; CDR3 length: 15; V gene: TRBV27; CDR3 DNA: TGTGCCAGCAGTTTCTCCTCTGAAAACTCCTACGAGCAGTACTTC; CDR3 protein: CASSFSSENSYEQYF
J gene: TRBJ2-7; clone size: -; D gene: TRBD2; CDR3 length: 14; V gene: TRBV11-2; CDR3 DNA: TGTGCCAGCAGCCCACGTAGCGGGACCTACGAGCAGTACTTC; CDR3 protein: CASSPRSGTYEQYF
J gene: TRBJ2-7; clone size: -; D gene: TRBD2; CDR3 length: 18; V gene: TRBV2; CDR3 DNA: TGTGCCAGCAGTCCAGGACTAGCGGGCGACCGCCAGGCCTACGAGCAGTACTTC; CDR3 protein: CASSPGLAGDRQAYEQYF
J gene: TRBJ2-4; clone size: -; D gene: -; CDR3 length: 15; V gene: TRBV7-9; CDR3 DNA: TGTGCCAGCAGCTACCCATCGGGTAACAAAAACATTCAGTACTTC; CDR3 protein: CASSYPSGNKNIQYF
J gene: TRBJ2-1; clone size: -; D gene: -; CDR3 length: 15; V gene: TRBV4-1; CDR3 DNA: TGCGCCAGCAGCCAAGAAATTGTACTAGCTAATGAGCAGTTCTTC; CDR3 protein: CASSQEIVLANEQFF
J gene: TRBJ2-7; clone size: -; D gene: -; CDR3 length: 13; V gene: TRBV3-1; CDR3 DNA: TGTGCCAGCAGCCAAGACCTACCTAACGAGCAGTACTTC; CDR3 protein: CASSQDLPNEQYF
J gene: TRBJ2-7; clone size: -; D gene: -; CDR3 length: 13; V gene: TRBV19; CDR3 DNA: TGTGCCAGTAGTATAGTCGAGGGATACGAGCAGTACTTC; CDR3 protein: CASSIVEGYEQYF
J gene: TRBJ1-5; clone size: -; D gene: -; CDR3 length: 14; V gene: TRBV14; CDR3 DNA: TGTGCCAGCAGCTTACAGGAAAACAATCAGCCCCAGCATTTT; CDR3 protein: CASSLQENNQPQHF
J gene: TRBJ2-5; clone size: -; D gene: -; CDR3 length: 17; V gene: TRBV3-1; CDR3 DNA: TGTGCCAGCAGCCAAGATACGGGACTTGCAGCTGGAAAGACCCAGTACTTC; CDR3 protein: CASSQDTGLAAGKTQYF
J gene: TRBJ2-5; clone size: -; D gene: TRBD2; CDR3 length: 16; V gene: TRBV5-4; CDR3 DNA: TGTGCCAGCAGCATCTGGACTAGCGGGACCGAAGAGACCCAGTACTTC; CDR3 protein: CASSIWTSGTEETQYF
J gene: TRBJ1-5; clone size: -; D gene: -; CDR3 length: 14; V gene: TRBV28; CDR3 DNA: TGTGCCAGCAGTTTGGAATATAGCAATCAGCCCCAGCATTTT; CDR3 protein: CASSLEYSNQPQHF
J gene: TRBJ2-1; clone size: -; D gene: -; CDR3 length: 15; V gene: TRBV10-2; CDR3 DNA: TGCGCCAGCAGTGAGAATTGGCTAGCCCACAATGAGCAGTTCTTC; CDR3 protein: CASSENWLAHNEQFF
J gene: TRBJ1-5; clone size: -; D gene: -; CDR3 length: 15; V gene: TRBV5-6; CDR3 DNA: TGTGCCAGCAGCTTGGTGTCGGGGGTCAATCAGCCCCAGCATTTT; CDR3 protein: CASSLVSGVNQPQHF
J gene: TRBJ1-1; clone size: -; D gene: -; CDR3 length: 15; V gene: TRBV9; CDR3 DNA: TGTGCCAGCACCTTCGGGGGGAGTATGAACACTGAAGCTTTCTTT; CDR3 protein: CASTFGGSMNTEAFF
J gene: TRBJ1-2; clone size: -; D gene: -; CDR3 length: 13; V gene: TRBV15; CDR3 DNA: TGTGCCACCAGCAGAGTTGAGGGCTATGGCTACACCTTC; CDR3 protein: CATSRVEGYGYTF
J gene: TRBJ1-4; clone size: -; D gene: -; CDR3 length: 15; V gene: TRBV20-1; CDR3 DNA: TGCAGTGCTAGAGATCGGTACGGGGTTGATGAAAAACTGTTTTTT; CDR3 protein: CSARDRYGVDEKLFF
J gene: TRBJ2-7; clone size: once; D gene: -; CDR3 length: 14; V gene: TRBV5-1; CDR3 DNA: TGCGCCAGCAGCTTGGACTATGGATCCTACGAGCAGTACTTC; CDR3 protein: CASSLDYGSYEQYF
J gene: TRBJ1-4; clone size: -; D gene: -; CDR3 length: 12; V gene: TRBV12-3/TRBV12-4; CDR3 DNA: TGTGCCAGCAGCTTAAATAATGAAAAACTGTTTTTT; CDR3 protein: CASSLNNEKLFF
J gene: TRBJ1-1; clone size: few; D gene: -; CDR3 length: 13; V gene: TRBV28; CDR3 DNA: TGTGCCAGCAGGTCGGCGGGGGACACTGAAGCTTTCTTT; CDR3 protein: CASRSAGDTEAFF
J gene: TRBJ2-3; clone size: -; D gene: TRBD2; CDR3 length: 17; V gene: TRBV9; CDR3 DNA: TGTGCCAGCAGCGTAGAACTAGCGCACTCTAGCACAGATACGCAGTATTTT; CDR3 protein: CASSVELAHSSTDTQYF
J gene: TRBJ2-7; clone size: -; D gene: -; CDR3 length: 14; V gene: TRBV7-6; CDR3 DNA: TGTGCCAGCAGCAGCCGTGAAGGGGTGCACGAGCAGTACTTC; CDR3 protein: CASSSREGVHEQYF